This T cell receptor (beta chain) was sequenced for a study of blood T cells in healthy people across ages. Germline CDR1 is LGHDT and CDR2 is YNNKEL (reference sequence). The CDR3 is 14 residues long. Deletions cut 4 bases from V and 7 bases from J, with 14 bases between. Next came a second PCR, run for about 7 to 12 cycles, which used a sample-barcoded 5' primer along with a J-beta primer mix. In TCRdb, the 5' RACE reads were re-called with MiXCR into one record per CDR3 protein. The sample records approximately 820,000 distinct CDR3 sequences, roughly 44% being singletons. The specimen sequenced was blood. The TCR sequence derives from a man aged 55 to 69 in good health. The V gene is TRBV3-1, the J gene TRBJ2-4, with a weak D call TRBD1 (6 bases). The CDR3 nucleotides are TGTGCCAGCAGCCCCCCAGGGGTATGGAACATTCAGTACTTC. It is translated as CASSPPGVWNIQYF.